The 3 T cell receptor beta chains presented below share a single source sample, sequenced in a study of control samples from healthy donors and cancer patients. TCRdb's table, derived via immunoSEQ multiplex PCR, lists solely in-frame clones and lacks some. The table lists around 110,000 clones, about 93% of them singletons. The sample taken for sequencing was blood. The receptors were sampled from a man aged 30 to 45 in good health.

This clone was seen a handful of times. The chain links TRBV30 to TRBJ1-1; D unclear. V was shortened by 3 bases and J by 4 bases, with 6 bases between the two germline ends. CDR1 is GTSNPN and CDR2 is SVGIG in the germline V gene (reference sequence). There are 11 residues in the CDR3. The chain's CDR3 is CAWRQITEAFF. CDR3 sequence (DNA): TGTGCCTGGAGACAGATCACTGAAGCTTTCTTT.

The gene calls are TRBV28 and TRBJ1-5; D not certain. CDR3 length: 16 amino acids. Trimming pared 5 bases from V and 2 bases from J, leaving 16 bases between. Germline lookup yields CDR1 MDHEN and CDR2 SYDVKM. The CDR3 loop reads CASSPAGGPGNQPQHF. For the CDR3, the DNA is TGTGCCAGCAGTCCAGCGGGCGGCCCGGGCAATCAGCCCCAGCATTTT. Full variable domain (rest looked up from reference TRBV28 and TRBJ1-5): DVKVTQSSRYLVKRTGEKVFLECVQDMDHENMFWYRQDPGLGLRLIYFSYDVKMKEKGDIPEGYSVSREKKERFSLILESASTNQTSMYLCASSPAGGPGNQPQHFGDGTRLSIL.

This chain connects TRBV5-1 to TRBJ1-6, with 8 bases fitting TRBD1. This CDR3 is built from 17 residues. Trimming took 0 bases from V and 2 from J; bases not matched to a gene: 4. Germline assignment: CDR1 SGHRS and CDR2 YFSETQ. CDR3 nucleotide sequence: TGCGCCAGCAGCTTGGTGGGGACAGGAGCCTATAATTCACCCCTCCACTTT. Translation: CASSLVGTGAYNSPLHF.